The 20 T cell receptor beta chains reported below all come from one sample, sequenced in a study of blood T cell repertoires in COVID-19. Assay: immunoSEQ multiplex PCR; the TCRdb copy retains only in-frame clones and omits some. Found here are some 10,000 clones, around 90% of them singletons; the top ten hold less than 25%. Input material: peripheral blood. Every receptor here comes from a woman aged 60-75 years with active COVID-19.

V usage is TRBV27 and J usage is TRBJ2-2, with TRBD2 matching over 9 bases. CDR1 and CDR2 (germline): MNHEY, SMNVEV (reference sequence). J lost 5 bases, V lost 7 bases, and 14 bases had no gene match. CDR3 length: 17 amino acids. The CDR3 spells CASTPWGAGGSTGELFF. CDR3 nucleotides: TGTGCCAGCACCCCTTGGGGAGCGGGGGGCTCAACCGGGGAGCTGTTTTTT.

The chain links TRBV9 to TRBJ1-1; no clear D gene. CDR1 is SGDLS and CDR2 is YYNGEE in the germline V gene. Trimming took 7 bases from V and 2 from J, leaving 18 bases between them. The length of the CDR3 is 15 residues. CDR3 sequence reads: CASFRIGTANTEAFF. As DNA, the CDR3 is TGTGCCAGCTTTCGGATCGGCACAGCTAACACTGAAGCTTTCTTT.

The chain joins TRBV30 to TRBJ2-1; D call uncertain. The germline V gene has CDR1 GTSNPN and CDR2 SVGIG (reference sequence). The V and J ends lost 2 bases and 6 bases respectively, with 14 bases between them. CDR3 length: 14 amino acids. The CDR3 DNA follows: TGTGCCTGGAGTCGGCCTCCGAGACTCAATGAGCAGTTCTTC. It specifies CAWSRPPRLNEQFF.

The genes are TRBV27 and TRBJ1-2; 7 bases match TRBD1. The CDR3 consists of 14 residues. Looked up from germline, CDR1 is MNHEY and CDR2 is SMNVEV (reference sequence). Trimming at V came to 0 bases and at J to 2 bases, leaving 0 bases not matched to a gene. The CDR3 here is CASSLSGQNYGYTF. The CDR3 DNA sequence: TGTGCCAGCAGTTTATCGGGACAGAACTATGGCTACACCTTC.

The CDR3 protein is CASSQETQAGEKLFF. CDR3 DNA: TGCGCCAGCAGCCAGGAGACCCAGGCGGGGGAAAAACTGTTTTTT. The chain is built from TRBV4-1 and TRBJ1-4; D is ambiguous. V lost 3 bases and J 8 bases, leaving 16 bases between the germline ends. This CDR3 is built from 15 residues. The V gene's germline CDR1 is MGHRA and CDR2 YSYEKL.

Comments on this clone: At one end, the junction sequence differs from germline, possibly due to a read error. This chain links TRBV19 with TRBJ2-1, with TRBD2 matching over 10 bases. CDR3 length equals 15 residues. The V gene's germline CDR1 is LNHDA and CDR2 SQIVND (reference sequence). The CDR3 loop reads CASSGFLAGANGQFF. DNA for the CDR3: TGTGCCAGTAGTGGTTTTCTAGCGGGAGCAAATGGGCAGTTCTTC.

J is TRBJ2-2 and V is TRBV5-1; 15 nucleotides line up with TRBD2. Germline V lookup: CDR1 SGHRS, CDR2 YFSETQ. The CDR3 is made up of 19 amino acids. Trimming removed 2 bases from V and 2 bases from J; junction bases left unmatched: 7. CDR3 amino acids: CASSFTPGLAGGNTGELFF. DNA of the CDR3: TGCGCCAGCAGCTTTACGCCGGGACTAGCGGGGGGAAACACCGGGGAGCTGTTTTTT. Full variable domain (remainder filled in from reference TRBV5-1 and TRBJ2-2): KAGVTQTPRYLIKTRGQQVTLSCSPISGHRSVSWYQQTPGQGLQFLFEYFSETQRNKGNFPGRFSGRQFSNSRSEMNVSTLELGDSALYLCASSFTPGLAGGNTGELFFGEGSRLTVL.

J is TRBJ2-5 and V is TRBV9; 7 nucleotides align to TRBD2. There are 14 residues in the CDR3. V shed 3 bases and J 5 bases; nucleotides not matched to a gene: 7. Germline V gene sequence: CDR1 SGDLS, CDR2 YYNGEE. DNA of the CDR3: TGTGCCAGCAGCGCTGGACTAGTTGGGGAGACCCAGTACTTC. It is translated as CASSAGLVGETQYF. The variable domain in full, completed from reference TRBV9 and TRBJ2-5, reads DSGVTQTPKHLITATGQRVTLRCSPRSGDLSVYWYQQSLDQGLQFLIQYYNGEERAKGNILERFSAQQFPDLHSELNLSSLELGDSALYFCASSAGLVGETQYFGPGTRLLVL.

This clone came up once. The chain links TRBV6-5 to TRBJ1-6; TRBD1 might be the D (5 bases). Germline assignment: CDR1 MNHEY and CDR2 SVGAGI. The V end lost 0 bases, the J end lost 9 bases, and 12 bases lay between the germline ends. There are 15 residues in the CDR3. The CDR3 here is CASSYSGQGGSPLHF. The DNA of the CDR3 is TGTGCCAGCAGTTACTCGGGCCAGGGTGGTTCACCCCTCCACTTT.

The V call is TRBV11-2, the J call TRBJ2-2, with 9 bases that match TRBD1. The V segment lost 4 bases and the J segment 6 bases; nucleotides outside the gene matches: 18. The CDR3 consists of 19 residues. CDR1 and CDR2 (germline): SGHAT, FQNNGV. The CDR3 is CASSSLAPPGQGRPGELFF. In nucleotides, the CDR3 is TGTGCCAGCAGCTCACTAGCTCCCCCGGGACAGGGACGGCCCGGGGAGCTGTTTTTT.

This rearrangement joins TRBV3-1 (or the pseudogene TRBV3-2) to TRBJ1-1; D not resolved. Germline V lookup: CDR1 LGHDT, CDR2 YNNKEL (reference sequence). Trimming took 0 bases from V and 1 from J, leaving 9 bases between them. CDR3 length: 15 amino acids. The CDR3, as DNA: TGTGCCAGCAGCCAAGAGGAGGGTGCGAACACTGAAGCTTTCTTT. Translated, it gives CASSQEEGANTEAFF.

The CDR3 spells CASSQDRMTGTGYEQYV. As DNA, the CDR3 is TGTGCCAGCAGCCAAGACCGTATGACCGGGACAGGCTACGAGCAGTACGTC. V gene TRBV3-1 (or the pseudogene TRBV3-2) combines with J gene TRBJ2-7, with 8 bases aligning to TRBD1. V was clipped by 0 bases and J by 3 bases; unmatched bases: 10. CDR3 length: 17 residues. Per the germline V gene, CDR1 is LGHDT and CDR2 is YNNKEL (reference sequence).

The chain is built from TRBV6-2 or TRBV6-3 and TRBJ2-3; 7 bases align to TRBD2. The V gene end was trimmed by 5 bases and the J gene end by 1 base; junction bases not matched to a gene: 6. The CDR3 is 15 residues long. Germline V CDR1 and CDR2: MNHEY, SVGEGT. CDR3 nucleotide sequence: TGTGCCAGCAGTAAACGGGGGGTTGGCACAGATACGCAGTATTTT. This translates into CASSKRGVGTDTQYF.

The chain links TRBV5-1 to TRBJ1-2; 9 bases fit TRBD1. CDR3 size: 15 residues. Germline V gene sequence: CDR1 SGHRS, CDR2 YFSETQ. V lost 4 bases to trimming and J lost 5 bases; unmatched junction nucleotides: 9. The CDR3 DNA reads TGCGCCAGCAGCCCGAGGACGGGACAGGGTTATGGCTACACCTTC. It codes for CASSPRTGQGYGYTF.

The rearrangement uses TRBV5-4 and TRBJ2-1; 8 bases align to TRBD2. Germline values: CDR1 SGHNT, CDR2 YYREEE (reference sequence). This CDR3 region has 17 residues. J gave up 8 bases and V 0 bases, and 13 bases lay outside the gene matches. In DNA form, the CDR3 reads TGTGCCAGCAGCTTGGGGGCAGGGACTAGTTATAAGGATGAGCAGTTCTTC. Encoded protein: CASSLGAGTSYKDEQFF.

This clone was seen only a few times. The chain combines TRBV7-9 with TRBJ1-2; TRBD1 is a possible D gene (5 bases). V lost 5 bases and J 8 bases, leaving 33 bases between the germline ends. Germline V gene lookup returns CDR1 SEHNR and CDR2 FQNEAQ (reference sequence). The CDR3 runs 19 residues. The CDR3: CASSHILHGRKGSIGGYTF. The CDR3 nucleotides read TGTGCCAGCAGCCACATTCTCCATGGACGGAAGGGGTCAATAGGAGGCTACACCTTC.

CDR3 residues: CASSLATGSLETQYF. In DNA form, the CDR3 reads TGTGCCAGCAGCTTGGCGACAGGTTCCCTGGAGACCCAGTACTTC. This chain connects TRBV5-6 to TRBJ2-5, with D tentatively TRBD1 (6 bases). This CDR3 spans 15 amino acids. The germline CDR1 and CDR2 sequences are SGHDT and YYEEEE. V lost 0 bases, J lost 5 bases, and 14 bases lay in between. The whole variable domain, remainder taken from reference TRBV5-6 and TRBJ2-5, is DAGVTQSPTHLIKTRGQQVTLRCSPKSGHDTVSWYQQALGQGPQFIFQYYEEEERQRGNFPDRFSGHQFPNYSSELNVNALLLGDSALYLCASSLATGSLETQYFGPGTRLLVL.

The rearrangement joins TRBV5-1 to TRBJ2-5; 9 nucleotides line up with TRBD1. This CDR3 spans 17 amino acids. Germline V gene lookup returns CDR1 SGHRS and CDR2 YFSETQ. The V segment lost 4 bases and the J segment 3 bases; nucleotides outside the gene matches: 13. CDR3 nucleotide sequence: TGCGCCAGCAGCCAAATCCCACCGGGACAGGGTAAAGAGACCCAGTACTTC. Translation gives CASSQIPPGQGKETQYF.

The J gene is TRBJ2-2, the V gene TRBV28; a weak D match, TRBD2 (6 bases). Trimming stripped 7 bases from V and 0 bases from J, with 9 bases between. The germline V gene has CDR1 MDHEN and CDR2 SYDVKM. The CDR3 is made up of 14 amino acids. Here the CDR3 reads CASIRETNTGELFF. CDR3 in DNA: TGTGCCAGCATACGGGAGACGAACACCGGGGAGCTGTTTTTT. Variable domain in full (rest from reference TRBV28 and TRBJ2-2): DVKVTQSSRYLVKRTGEKVFLECVQDMDHENMFWYRQDPGLGLRLIYFSYDVKMKEKGDIPEGYSVSREKKERFSLILESASTNQTSMYLCASIRETNTGELFFGEGSRLTVL.

The chain combines TRBV29-1 with TRBJ1-1, with 9 positions matching TRBD1. The CDR3 covers 13 residues. CDR1 SQVTM and CDR2 ANQGSEA come from the germline V gene. CDR3 region: CTTRDRANTEAFF. CDR3 DNA: TGCACCACCAGGGACAGGGCTAACACTGAAGCTTTCTTT.